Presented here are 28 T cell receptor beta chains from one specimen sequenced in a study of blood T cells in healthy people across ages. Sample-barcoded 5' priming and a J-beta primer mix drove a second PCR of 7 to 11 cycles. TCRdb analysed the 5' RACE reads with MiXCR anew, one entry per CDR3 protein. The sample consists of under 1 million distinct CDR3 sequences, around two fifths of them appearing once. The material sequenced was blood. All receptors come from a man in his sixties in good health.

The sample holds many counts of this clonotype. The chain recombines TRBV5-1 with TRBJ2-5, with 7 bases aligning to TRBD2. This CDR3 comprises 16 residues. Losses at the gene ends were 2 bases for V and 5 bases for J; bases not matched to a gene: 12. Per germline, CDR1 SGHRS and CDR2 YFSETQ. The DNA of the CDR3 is TGCGCCAGCAGCTTCGGGGAGGGGAGGCTTTTGGAGACCCAGTACTTC. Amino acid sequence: CASSFGEGRLLETQYF.

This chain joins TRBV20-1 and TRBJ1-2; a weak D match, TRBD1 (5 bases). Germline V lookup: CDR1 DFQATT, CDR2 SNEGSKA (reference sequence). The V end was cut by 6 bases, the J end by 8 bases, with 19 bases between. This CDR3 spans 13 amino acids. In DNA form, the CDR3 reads TGCAGTGCGACCCGTCCGGGGGTTCACGGCTACACCTTC. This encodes CSATRPGVHGYTF.

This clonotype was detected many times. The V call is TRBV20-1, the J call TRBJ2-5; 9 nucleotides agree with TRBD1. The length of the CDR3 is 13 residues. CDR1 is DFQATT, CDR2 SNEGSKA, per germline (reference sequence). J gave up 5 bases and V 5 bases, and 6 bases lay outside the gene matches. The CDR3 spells CSAETGGMETQYF. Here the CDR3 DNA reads TGCAGTGCTGAGACAGGGGGGATGGAGACCCAGTACTTC.

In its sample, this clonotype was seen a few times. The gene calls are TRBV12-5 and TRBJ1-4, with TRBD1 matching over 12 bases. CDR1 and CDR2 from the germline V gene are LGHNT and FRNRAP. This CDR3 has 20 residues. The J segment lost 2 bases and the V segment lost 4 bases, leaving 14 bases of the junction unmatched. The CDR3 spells CASGSGFGTGGVRTNEKLFF. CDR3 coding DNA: TGTGCTAGTGGTTCGGGTTTCGGGACAGGGGGCGTGCGGACTAATGAAAAACTGTTTTTT.

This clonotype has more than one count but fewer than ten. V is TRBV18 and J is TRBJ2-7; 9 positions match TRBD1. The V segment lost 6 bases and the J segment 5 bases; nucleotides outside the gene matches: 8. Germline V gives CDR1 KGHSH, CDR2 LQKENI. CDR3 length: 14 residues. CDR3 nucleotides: TGTGCCAGCTCCACCGGGACAGGGATTGACGAGCAGTACTTC. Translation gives CASSTGTGIDEQYF. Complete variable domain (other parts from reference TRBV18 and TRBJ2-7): NAGVMQNPRHLVRRRGQEARLRCSPMKGHSHVYWYRQLPEEGLKFMVYLQKENIIDESGMPKERFSAEFPKEGPSILRIQQVVRGDSAAYFCASSTGTGIDEQYFGPGTRLTVT.

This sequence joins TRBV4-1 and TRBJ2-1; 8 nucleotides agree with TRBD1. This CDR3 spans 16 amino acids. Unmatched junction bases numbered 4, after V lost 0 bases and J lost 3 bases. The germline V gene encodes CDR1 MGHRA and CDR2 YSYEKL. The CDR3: CASSQDWTGNYNEQFF. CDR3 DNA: TGCGCCAGCAGCCAAGATTGGACAGGGAACTACAATGAGCAGTTCTTC.

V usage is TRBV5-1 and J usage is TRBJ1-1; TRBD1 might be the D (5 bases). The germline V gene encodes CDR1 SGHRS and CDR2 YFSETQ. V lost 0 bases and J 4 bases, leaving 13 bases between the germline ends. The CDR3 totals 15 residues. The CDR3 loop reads CASSLVGHRGTEAFF. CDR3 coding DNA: TGCGCCAGCAGCTTGGTCGGACATAGAGGCACTGAAGCTTTCTTT.

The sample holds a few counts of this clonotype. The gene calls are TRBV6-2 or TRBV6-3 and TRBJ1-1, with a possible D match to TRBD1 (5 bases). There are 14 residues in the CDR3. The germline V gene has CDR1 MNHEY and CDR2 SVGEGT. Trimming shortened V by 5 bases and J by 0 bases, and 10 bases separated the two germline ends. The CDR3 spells CASSPQGMNTEAFF. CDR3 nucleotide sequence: TGTGCCAGCAGTCCCCAGGGCATGAACACTGAAGCTTTCTTT.

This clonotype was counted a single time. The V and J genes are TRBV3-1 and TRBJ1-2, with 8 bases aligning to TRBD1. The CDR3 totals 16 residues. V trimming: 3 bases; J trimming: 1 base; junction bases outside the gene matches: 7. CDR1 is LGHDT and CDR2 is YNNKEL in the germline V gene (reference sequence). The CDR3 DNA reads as TGTGCCAGCAGCCATCAAGGGGACAGGTTTAACTATGGCTACACCTTC. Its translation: CASSHQGDRFNYGYTF.

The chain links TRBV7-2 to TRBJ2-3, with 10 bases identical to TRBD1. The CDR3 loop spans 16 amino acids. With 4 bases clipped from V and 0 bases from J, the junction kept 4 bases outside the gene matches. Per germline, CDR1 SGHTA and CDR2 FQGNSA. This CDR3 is CASSSSDRGSTDTQYF. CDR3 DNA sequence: TGTGCCAGCAGCTCCTCGGACAGGGGGAGCACAGATACGCAGTATTTT.

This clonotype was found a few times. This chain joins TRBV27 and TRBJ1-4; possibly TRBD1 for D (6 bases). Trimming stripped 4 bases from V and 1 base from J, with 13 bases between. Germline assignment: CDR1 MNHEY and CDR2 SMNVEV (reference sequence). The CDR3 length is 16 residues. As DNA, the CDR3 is TGTGCCAGCAGTTCGCGCTTCAGGGGAACTAATGAAAAACTGTTTTTT. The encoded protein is CASSSRFRGTNEKLFF.

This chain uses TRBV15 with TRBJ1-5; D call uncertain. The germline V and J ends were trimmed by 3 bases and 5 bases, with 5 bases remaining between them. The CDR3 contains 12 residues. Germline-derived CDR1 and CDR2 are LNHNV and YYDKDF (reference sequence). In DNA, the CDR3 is TGTGCCACCAGCAGTCCCTATCAGCCCCAGCATTTT. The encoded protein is CATSSPYQPQHF. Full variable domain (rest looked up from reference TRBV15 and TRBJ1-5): DAMVIQNPRYQVTQFGKPVTLSCSQTLNHNVMYWYQQKSSQAPKLLFHYYDKDFNNEADTPDNFQSRRPNTSFCFLDIRSPGLGDTAMYLCATSSPYQPQHFGDGTRLSIL.

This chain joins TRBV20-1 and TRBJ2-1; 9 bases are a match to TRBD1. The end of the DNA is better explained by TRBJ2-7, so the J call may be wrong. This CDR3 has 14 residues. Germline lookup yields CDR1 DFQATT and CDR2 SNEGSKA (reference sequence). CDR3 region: CSAPNIQGAGEQYF. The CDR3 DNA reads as TGCAGTGCCCCGAATATACAGGGGGCGGGAGAGCAGTACTTC.

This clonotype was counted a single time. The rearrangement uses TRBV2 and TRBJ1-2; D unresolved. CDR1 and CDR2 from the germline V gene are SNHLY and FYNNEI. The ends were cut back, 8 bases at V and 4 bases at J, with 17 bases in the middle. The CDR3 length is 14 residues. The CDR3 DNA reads TGTGCCAGCTTGGCGGTGGCAGGACTCTATGGCTACACCTTC. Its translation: CASLAVAGLYGYTF.

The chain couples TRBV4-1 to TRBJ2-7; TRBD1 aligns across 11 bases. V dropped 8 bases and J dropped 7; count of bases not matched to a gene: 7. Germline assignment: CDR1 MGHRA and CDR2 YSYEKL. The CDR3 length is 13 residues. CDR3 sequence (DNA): TGCGCCAGCGGACAGGGGGCCTACAATGAGCAGTACTTC. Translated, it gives CASGQGAYNEQYF.

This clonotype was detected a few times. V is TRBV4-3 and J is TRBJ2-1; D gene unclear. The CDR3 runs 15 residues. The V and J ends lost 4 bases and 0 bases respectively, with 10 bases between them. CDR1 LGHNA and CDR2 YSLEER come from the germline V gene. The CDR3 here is CASSPLPGSYNEQFF. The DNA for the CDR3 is TGCGCCAGCAGCCCCCTCCCGGGCTCCTACAATGAGCAGTTCTTC.

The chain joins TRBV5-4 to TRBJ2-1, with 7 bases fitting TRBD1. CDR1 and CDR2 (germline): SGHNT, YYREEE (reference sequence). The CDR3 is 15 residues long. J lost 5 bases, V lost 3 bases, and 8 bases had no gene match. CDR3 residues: CASSSNRGANNEQFF. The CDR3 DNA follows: TGTGCCAGCAGCTCGAACAGGGGCGCTAACAATGAGCAGTTCTTC. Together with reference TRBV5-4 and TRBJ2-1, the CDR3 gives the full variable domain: ETGVTQSPTHLIKTRGQQVTLRCSSQSGHNTVSWYQQALGQGPQFIFQYYREEENGRGNFPPRFSGLQFPNYSSELNVNALELDDSALYLCASSSNRGANNEQFFGPGTRLTVL.

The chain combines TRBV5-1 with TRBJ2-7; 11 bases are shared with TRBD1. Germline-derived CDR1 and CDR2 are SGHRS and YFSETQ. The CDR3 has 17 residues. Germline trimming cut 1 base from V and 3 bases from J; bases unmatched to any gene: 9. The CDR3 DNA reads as TGCGCCAGCAGCTTGAACCCCCCCGGGACAGGGGGCTACGAGCAGTACTTC. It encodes CASSLNPPGTGGYEQYF.

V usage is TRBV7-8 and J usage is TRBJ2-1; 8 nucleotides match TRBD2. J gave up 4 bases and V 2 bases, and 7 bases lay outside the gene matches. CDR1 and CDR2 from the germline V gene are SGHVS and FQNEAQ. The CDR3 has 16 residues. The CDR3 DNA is TGTGCCAGCAGCTTACTTACTAGCGGACCTTACAATGAGCAGTTCTTC. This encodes CASSLLTSGPYNEQFF.

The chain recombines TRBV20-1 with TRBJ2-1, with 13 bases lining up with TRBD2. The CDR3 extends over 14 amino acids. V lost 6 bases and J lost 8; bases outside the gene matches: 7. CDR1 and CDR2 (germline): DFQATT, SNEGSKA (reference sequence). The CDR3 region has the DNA TGCAGTGCCCAGACTAGCGGGGGGATCTATGAGCAGTTCTTC. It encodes CSAQTSGGIYEQFF.

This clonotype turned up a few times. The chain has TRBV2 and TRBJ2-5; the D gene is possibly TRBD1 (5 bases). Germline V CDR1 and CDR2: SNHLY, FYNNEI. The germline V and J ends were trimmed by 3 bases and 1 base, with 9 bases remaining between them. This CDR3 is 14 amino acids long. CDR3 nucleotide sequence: TGTGCCAGCAGTGACGGCACAGGCCAAGAGACCCAGTACTTC. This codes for CASSDGTGQETQYF.

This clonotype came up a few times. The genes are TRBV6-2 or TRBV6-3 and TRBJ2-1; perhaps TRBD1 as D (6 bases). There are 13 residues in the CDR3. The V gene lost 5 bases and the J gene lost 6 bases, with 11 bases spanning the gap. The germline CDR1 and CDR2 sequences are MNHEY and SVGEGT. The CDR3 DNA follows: TGTGCCAGCAGTCCTATACAGGGCAATGAGCAGTTCTTC. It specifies CASSPIQGNEQFF.

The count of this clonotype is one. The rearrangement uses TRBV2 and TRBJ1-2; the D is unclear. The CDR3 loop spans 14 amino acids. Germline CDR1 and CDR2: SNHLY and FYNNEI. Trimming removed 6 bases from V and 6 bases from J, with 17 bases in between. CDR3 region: CASSAVGGIDGYTF. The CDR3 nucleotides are TGTGCCAGCAGCGCCGTCGGAGGGATTGATGGCTACACCTTC.

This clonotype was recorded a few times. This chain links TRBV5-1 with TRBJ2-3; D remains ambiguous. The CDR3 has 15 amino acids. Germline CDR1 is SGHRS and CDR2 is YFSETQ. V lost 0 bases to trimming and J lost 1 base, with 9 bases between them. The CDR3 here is CASSLARQGTDTQYF. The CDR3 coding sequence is TGCGCCAGCAGCTTGGCCCGGCAGGGCACAGATACGCAGTATTTT.

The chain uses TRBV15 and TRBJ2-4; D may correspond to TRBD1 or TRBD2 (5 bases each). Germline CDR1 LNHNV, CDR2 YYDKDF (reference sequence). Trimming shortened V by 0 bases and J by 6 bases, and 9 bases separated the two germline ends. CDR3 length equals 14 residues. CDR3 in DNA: TGTGCCACCAGCAGAGACGGGACCATAAACATTCAGTACTTC. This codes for CATSRDGTINIQYF.

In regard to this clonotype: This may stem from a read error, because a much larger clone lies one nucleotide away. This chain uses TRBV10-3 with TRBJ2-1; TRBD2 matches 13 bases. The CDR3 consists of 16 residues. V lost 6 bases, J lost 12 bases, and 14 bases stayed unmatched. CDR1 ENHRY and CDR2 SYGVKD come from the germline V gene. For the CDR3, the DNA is TGTGCCATCAGACCGACTAGCGGGGGGCTGGCGAACGGGCAGTTCTTC. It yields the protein CAIRPTSGGLANGQFF.

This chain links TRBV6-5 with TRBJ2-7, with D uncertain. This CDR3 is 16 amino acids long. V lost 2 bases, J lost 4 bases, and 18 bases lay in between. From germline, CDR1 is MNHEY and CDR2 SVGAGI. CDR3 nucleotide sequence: TGTGCCAGCAGTTACCGAACCAGGCCAATTGGTTACGAGCAGTACTTC. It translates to CASSYRTRPIGYEQYF.

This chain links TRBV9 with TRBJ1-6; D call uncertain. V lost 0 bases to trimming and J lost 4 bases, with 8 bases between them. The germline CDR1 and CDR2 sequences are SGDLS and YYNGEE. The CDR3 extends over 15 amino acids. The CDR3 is CASSVDLRYNSPLHF. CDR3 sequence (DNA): TGTGCCAGCAGCGTAGACTTACGGTATAATTCACCCCTCCACTTT.